This TCR beta chain was obtained from a study of PD-L1 blockade in urothelial cancer (dated by TCRdb to the late 2010s). About the study as a whole: Every patient began therapy in about 2014 and was given atezolizumab 1,200 mg intravenously every 3 weeks. About nine tenths of the roughly 29 patients were identified as males with urothelial cancer of bladder origin, and a prior smoking history was reported by 18 of 29 patients. Patients had an ECOG performance status of 0 or 1 and had received between 0 and 3 prior chemotherapy regimens. Blood samples were analyzed at two time points: 3 weeks after treatment start (second dose) and 6 weeks after treatment start. Blood samples yielded a median of around 150,000 T cells and 65,000 to 95,000 unique TCRs, with median clonality 0.080. Somatic, immune and clinical correlates of response to PD-L1 blockade with atezolizumab in urothelial cancer were the focus of an exploratory multi-omic analysis. TCR sequencing covered pretreatment tumor samples and matched, serially collected peripheral blood taken before and after atezolizumab treatment. Durable clinical benefit was defined as progression-free survival longer than 6 months, and TCR features were also tested against progression-free and overall survival. In the same patients, whole exome sequencing and RNA sequencing of pretreatment tumors were performed in addition to TCR sequencing. About 10 patients achieved durable clinical benefit and approximately 20 did not. Around 30 patients had pretreatment blood TCR-seq, roughly 25 had at least one posttreatment blood collection, and roughly 25 had tumor TCR-seq. Overall study results and their limits: Among patients with durable benefit, tumor-associated TCR clones showed greater expansion in peripheral blood 3 weeks after treatment started (n = 22, p = 0.022). A pretreatment peripheral blood TCR clonality below the median was linked to improved progression-free and overall survival. Because the sample size was small (n of about 29) and many exploratory analyses were performed, the results are intended to be hypothesis-generating.

Explained via the paper, the time point label denotes: peripheral blood 6 weeks after treatment start. The cohort comprised 25 to 30 patients with locally advanced or metastatic urothelial carcinoma treated at Memorial Sloan Kettering on a trial protocol. Peripheral blood mononuclear cells were collected pretreatment and during treatment, at between 1 and 8 total time points per patient. The Qiagen DNeasy Blood extraction kit was used to purify genomic DNA from total PBMCs and tumor samples. PBMCs were collected pretreatment and during treatment, and were isolated and stored as previously described. V lost 4 bases and J lost 9 bases, and the count of bases not matched to a germline gene is 5. The CDR3 runs 13 residues from the cysteine to the phenylalanine. Of all the DNA, just the CDR3 is kept, 39 bases in frame from base 1. CDR1 and CDR2, per the germline V gene, are SNHLY and FYNNEI. Synthetic TCR analog templates were spiked into each PCR so that absolute template abundance could be estimated from read counts. TCRbeta CDR3 regions were amplified from genomic DNA with bias-controlled V and J gene primers using the immunoSEQ assay. Sequencing of rearranged TCRbeta segments was done at approximately 20X coverage. In the original analysis: Sequencing errors were corrected by clustering and CDR3s were annotated against IMGT to assign V, D and J genes. Out-of-frame and stop-codon sequences were excluded, and only productive TCRbeta rearrangements were used in downstream analyses. Clonality was computed as one minus Shannon entropy normalized by the log of the number of unique productive sequences. Fisher's exact test with Benjamini-Hochberg correction, using a cutoff of adjusted p below 0.01, was how clones that differed between time points or between blood and tumor were identified. The table was pulled from immuneACCESS by TCRdb, which kept in-frame rearrangements only. Such tables lose some clones; where checked, under half of the loss comes from unresolved V genes, and the rest has no known cause. The V and J calls and clone size are taken from that table; D and trimming were inferred from the DNA. For this sample there are about 120,000 clones; more than 75% appear just once. The ten largest make up 2.4% of the sample.

Only one count was recorded for this clone. This receptor's antigen is unknown. The sample holds no much larger clone one base away, and base qualities are not on file. The specimen was PBMCs, collected around atezolizumab (anti-PD-L1) treatment. This chain joins TRBV2 to TRBJ2-1; TRBD1 agrees with 8 junctional bases. This receptor was obtained from a man over 45 with urothelial cancer. The DNA sequence is TGTGCCAGCAGTGGGACAGGGTCAGGTGAGCAGTTCTTC. Its translation is CASSGTGSGEQFF.